Below are 9 T cell receptor beta chains sequenced from a single sample in a study of Ad26.COV2.S vaccination and SARS-CoV-2 variants (TCRdb year 2021). Preparation of the library involved the immunoSEQ multiplex PCR assay. Imported from immuneACCESS, the table was reduced by TCRdb to in-frame sequences with V and J called. These copies leave out some clones; in studies compared against another copy, an unresolved V gene accounts for under half, and the cause of the remainder is not known. This sample lists hundreds of thousands of clones; roughly nine tenths were detected once. Of the sample, approximately 2.5% falls within the top ten clones. Sample treatment or condition, as interpreted from the label and publication: some 19 received Ad26.COV2.S at low or high dose, single or two shots; about 5 received placebo; per-sample allocation not given. Repertoires of vaccine and placebo recipients were sequenced from samples taken on day 63 after the first injection.

The specimen was peripheral blood, collected in a trial of Ad26.COV2.S vaccine versus placebo. The receptors stem from a person between 18 and 65 years old who received the Ad26.COV2.S COVID-19 vaccine or a placebo.

The chain couples TRBV7-2 to TRBJ1-4; 7 positions agree with TRBD1. This CDR3 comprises 14 residues. Germline V CDR1 and CDR2: SGHTA, FQGNSA. The V segment lost 5 bases and the J segment 6 bases; nucleotides outside the gene matches: 6. The CDR3 DNA is TGTGCCAGCAGCCGGGGACAGAGACATGAAAAACTGTTTTTT. Its translation is CASSRGQRHEKLFF.

The chain employs TRBV3-1 (or the pseudogene TRBV3-2) and TRBJ1-2, with 7 bases lining up with TRBD1. The CDR3 spans 15 residues. Germline V gene lookup returns CDR1 LGHDT and CDR2 YNNKEL (reference sequence). With V trimmed by 2 bases and J by 3 bases, 6 bases remained unmatched. As DNA, the CDR3 is TGTGCCAGCAGCCAACCCGGGACAGTTCACTATGGCTACACCTTC. This gives the protein CASSQPGTVHYGYTF.

J is TRBJ1-5 and V is TRBV6-2 or TRBV6-3, with a weak D call TRBD1 (5 bases). The CDR3 has 12 residues. Trimming pared 4 bases from V and 9 bases from J, leaving 10 bases between. CDR1 and CDR2 from the germline V gene are MNHEY and SVGEGT. Here the CDR3 reads CASSFGTRPQHF. As DNA, the CDR3 is TGTGCCAGCAGTTTTGGGACCCGGCCCCAGCATTTT.

V gene TRBV19 combines with J gene TRBJ2-7; 10 nucleotides agree with TRBD2. From germline, CDR1 is LNHDA and CDR2 SQIVND (reference sequence). The CDR3 is made up of 15 amino acids. V shed 4 bases and J 1 base; nucleotides not matched to a gene: 4. For the CDR3, the DNA is TGTGCCAGTAGTAGTAGCGGGGGGTCTTCCTACGAGCAGTACTTC. Amino acids: CASSSSGGSSYEQYF.

With respect to this clone: At one end the junction does not follow the germline gene, possibly because of a read error. The genes are TRBV5-1 and TRBJ2-5; 11 bases match TRBD2. Germline V gives CDR1 SGHRS, CDR2 YFSETQ. The CDR3 is 13 amino acids. This CDR3 is CASSYGTSGRADF. In DNA, the CDR3 is TGCGCCAGCAGCTATGGGACTAGCGGACGGGCTGACTTC.

This clone has just a few counts. The chain uses TRBV5-1 and TRBJ2-2, with 10 bases that match TRBD1. V dropped 2 bases and J dropped 5; count of bases not matched to a gene: 6. CDR3 length equals 16 residues. CDR1 and CDR2 from the germline V gene are SGHRS and YFSETQ. The CDR3 here is CASSFNSGQGTGELFF. The CDR3 coding sequence is TGCGCCAGCAGCTTCAACTCGGGACAGGGGACCGGGGAGCTGTTTTTT.

The chain carries TRBV6-5 and TRBJ1-2; 8 positions agree with TRBD1. V dropped 6 bases and J dropped 7; count of bases not matched to a gene: 13. Germline V CDR1 and CDR2: MNHEY, SVGAGI. CDR3 length equals 15 residues. This chain's CDR3 is CASRRAWQGAGGYTF. The DNA of the CDR3 is TGTGCCAGCAGGAGGGCTTGGCAGGGGGCGGGTGGCTACACCTTC.

The chain employs TRBV30 and TRBJ2-1; TRBD2 matches 7 bases. This CDR3 comprises 14 residues. With V trimmed by 4 bases and J by 4 bases, 7 bases remained unmatched. Per the germline V gene, CDR1 is GTSNPN and CDR2 is SVGIG (reference sequence). The CDR3 DNA reads as TGTGCCTGGAAACGGGGGGTCGGGTACAATGAGCAGTTCTTC. Its protein product is CAWKRGVGYNEQFF.

The chain is built from TRBV19 and TRBJ2-5, with 10 bases fitting TRBD1. The CDR3 runs to 13 residues. After removal of 9 bases from V and 4 bases from J, the junction contained 5 bases not matched to a gene. Germline V lookup: CDR1 LNHDA, CDR2 SQIVND (reference sequence). The CDR3 loop is CASTTGGRETQYF. The CDR3 DNA is TGTGCCAGCACGACAGGGGGCCGAGAGACCCAGTACTTC.